The 6 T cell receptor beta chains below all came from one sample that was sequenced in a study of T cells in Graves' hyperthyroidism and ophthalmopathy. Amplification of TCR beta CDR3 regions used RNA as the template. With the HTBI primer set, the TCR CDR3 went through a first round of RT-PCR. Each CDR3 protein is one row after TCRdb ran MiXCR on the multiplex PCR reads. This sample has some 580,000 distinct CDR3 sequences, with roughly 15% found just once. Sequenced sample: blood. The receptors originated from a middle-aged woman with Graves' ophthalmopathy.

This clonotype has a count of ten or more. The V and J genes are TRBV6-1 and TRBJ2-1; no definite D call. Per the germline V gene, CDR1 is MNHNS and CDR2 is SASEGT. V dropped 6 bases and J dropped 8 bases, with 8 bases sitting between them. This CDR3 has 11 residues. The chain's CDR3 is CASSPLDEQFF. The CDR3 coding sequence is TGTGCCAGCAGCCCGTTGGATGAGCAGTTCTTC.

The genes are TRBV28 and TRBJ1-3; possible D gene TRBD1, 6 bases. The CDR3 contains 14 residues. The ends were cut back, 0 bases at V and 8 bases at J, with 11 bases in the middle. Germline CDR1 MDHEN, CDR2 SYDVKM. This chain's CDR3 is CASSLWGARDTIYF. The CDR3 bases are TGTGCCAGCAGTTTATGGGGGGCCAGGGACACCATATATTTT.

The rearrangement uses TRBV11-2 and TRBJ1-1; 10 nucleotides line up with TRBD1. With 5 bases clipped from V and 4 bases from J, the junction kept 10 bases outside the gene matches. Germline V lookup: CDR1 SGHAT, CDR2 FQNNGV. The CDR3 runs 16 residues. The DNA for the CDR3 is TGTGCCAGCAGCCCCCCGGACAGGGGGACGAGCACTGAAGCTTTCTTT. Encoded protein: CASSPPDRGTSTEAFF.

The rearrangement uses TRBV28 and TRBJ1-5, with 9 positions matching TRBD1. CDR3 length: 15 amino acids. The germline CDR1 and CDR2 sequences are MDHEN and SYDVKM. J lost 6 bases, V lost 6 bases, and 9 bases had no gene match. As DNA, the CDR3 is TGTGCCAGCAGCCTACCGGGACAGGGAGTTCAGCCCCAGCATTTT. It encodes CASSLPGQGVQPQHF.

This clonotype was seen only a few times. V is TRBV28 and J is TRBJ1-6, with TRBD1 as a possible D gene (6 bases). V lost 4 bases and J lost 6, with 22 bases in between. CDR1 MDHEN and CDR2 SYDVKM come from the germline V gene. The CDR3 spans 18 residues. In DNA, the CDR3 is TGTGCCAGCAGTTCCCCTAACCCGGCCGGGACACTTAATTCACCCCTCCACTTT. The encoded protein is CASSSPNPAGTLNSPLHF.

This clonotype came up many times. The genes are TRBV30 and TRBJ1-6; D may be TRBD1 (5 bases). The CDR3 length is 13 residues. V was cut by 1 base and J by 7 bases, with 8 bases left in between. CDR1 and CDR2 from the germline V gene are GTSNPN and SVGIG (reference sequence). The chain's CDR3 is CAWSGQSNSPLHF. In DNA form, the CDR3 reads TGTGCCTGGAGTGGACAGTCCAATTCACCCCTCCACTTT. Using reference TRBV30 and TRBJ1-6 for the parts outside the CDR3, the full variable domain is SQTIHQWPATLVQPVGSPLSLECTVEGTSNPNLYWYRQAAGRGLQLLFYSVGIGQISSEVPQNLSASRPQDRQFILSSKKLLLSDSGFYLCAWSGQSNSPLHFGNGTRLTVT.